This note documents a single T cell receptor beta chain sequence. This specimen comes from a study of blood T cell repertoires in COVID-19. Study in general: Acute-phase and convalescent COVID-19 samples originated in the United States, Italy and Spain. PBMCs, B-cell-depleted T cells, or T cells were the source of the cDNA or gDNA that made up the material.

Those enrolled, adults aged roughly 18 to 90 years, came from about two dozen US areas. The study assigned cohorts using participant-reported clinical history. The table came from immunoSEQ multiplex PCR; TCRdb's copy has only in-frame clones and leaves some out. The table lists under 300,000 clones, just over 85% of them singletons. Germline CDR1 reads MDHEN; CDR2 reads SYDVKM. Between the trimmed V and J ends, which lost 4 bases and 1 base, there was a span of 11 bases. CDR3 length equals 14 residues. The sequence was obtained from a man younger than 30 who had recovered from COVID-19. Input material: PBMCs or T cells enriched from blood (not recorded which). The V gene is TRBV28, the J gene TRBJ2-7; perhaps TRBD1 as D (6 bases). CDR3 nucleotides: TGTGCCAGCAGTTCCAACAGGGTATCCTACGAGCAGTACTTC. Its protein is CASSSNRVSYEQYF. The entire variable domain, with the rest obtained from reference TRBV28 and TRBJ2-7, is as follows: DVKVTQSSRYLVKRTGEKVFLECVQDMDHENMFWYRQDPGLGLRLIYFSYDVKMKEKGDIPEGYSVSREKKERFSLILESASTNQTSMYLCASSSNRVSYEQYFGPGTRLTVT.